Reported below is one T cell receptor (beta chain). Produced via immunoSEQ multiplex PCR; TCRdb's table is partial and in-frame only. The sample holds approximately 150,000 clones, around 89% seen once. These data originate in a study of T cell responses to AZD1222 COVID-19 vaccine. V dropped 4 bases and J dropped 2 bases, with 7 bases sitting between them. This CDR3 has 13 amino acids. Germline assignment: CDR1 LGHDT and CDR2 YNNKEL (reference sequence). The source is an adult who received the MenACWY meningococcal vaccine as a control. This sample comprised peripheral blood, obtained 28 days after the second dose of the MenACWY control vaccine. This chain connects TRBV3-1 (or the pseudogene TRBV3-2) to TRBJ2-3; no reliable D call. The CDR3 protein is CASSLSLTDTQYF. The CDR3, as DNA: TGTGCCAGCAGCCTATCCCTCACAGATACGCAGTATTTT.